A selection of T cell receptor beta chains follows, all from one sample in a study of blood T cell repertoires in COVID-19. TCRdb's table, derived via immunoSEQ multiplex PCR, lists solely in-frame clones and lacks some. The profile shows 200,000 or so clones, more than 70% of them singletons. The source material was peripheral blood. These receptors all come from a woman aged 40 to 49 who had recovered from COVID-19. The CDR3 runs from the conserved cysteine through the conserved F or W. Some rows mark clone size as missing; the rest say once, few, many or name a class of expanded clone.

TRBJ1-1 | TRBV5-1 | NA | CASSRGLGTEAFF
TRBJ1-2 | TRBV6-2/TRBV6-3 | NA | CASSLPPFRDRGNYGYTF
TRBJ2-3 | TRBV7-9 | NA | CASSRDRGRTDTQYF
TRBJ1-5 | TRBV28 | NA | CASSDPGGGNNQPQHF
TRBJ1-5 | TRBV28 | once | CASSPGQRGGQPQHF
TRBJ1-1 | TRBV15 | NA | CATSRDGRLQSEAFF
TRBJ2-7 | TRBV27 | NA | CASSSDPGGGEQYF
TRBJ2-1 | TRBV4-3 | NA | CASSQDLLRGSSYNEQFF
TRBJ1-4 | TRBV7-2 | NA | CASTITAGGEKLFF
TRBJ2-7 | TRBV20-1 | NA | CSASRAYEQYF
TRBJ2-7 | TRBV7-8 | NA | CASSLTGEDYEQYF
TRBJ2-5 | TRBV25-1 | NA | CASSQWTNGGETQYF
TRBJ1-1 | TRBV5-1 | NA | CASSQGMGTEAFF
TRBJ2-1 | TRBV5-1 | NA | CASSSHGGGVNEQFF
TRBJ1-4 | TRBV6-5 | NA | CASRRGLTEKLFF
TRBJ2-7 | TRBV19 | NA | CASSTPGQAYEQYF
TRBJ1-1 | TRBV7-8 | NA | CASSIGTRGHTEAFF
TRBJ2-2 | TRBV2 | NA | CASRRQGAVGELFF
TRBJ1-4 | TRBV4-2 | NA | CASSQDYRDSSRKLFF
TRBJ2-5 | TRBV19 | NA | CASSDRQAGETQYF
TRBJ1-2 | TRBV3-1/TRBV3-2 | once | CASSQGQEVYGYTF
TRBJ1-6 | TRBV13 | NA | CASTPGAGNSPLHF
TRBJ2-5 | TRBV11-1 | NA | CASSPRRDLQETQYF
TRBJ1-1 | TRBV10-3 | NA | CAIRTQMGTENTEAFF
TRBJ2-3 | TRBV7-9 | NA | CASSTLAGEGTDTQYF
TRBJ2-5 | TRBV18 | NA | CASSPFYTGGGRETQYF
TRBJ2-7 | TRBV18 | NA | CASSQGGTASYEQYF
TRBJ2-3 | TRBV7-2 | NA | CASSLASGRGPDTQYF
TRBJ2-2 | TRBV5-1 | NA | CASRALVPGELFF